Sequencing of this T cell receptor (beta chain) was carried out in a study of blood T cell repertoires in COVID-19. Study context: Collection of acute and convalescent COVID-19 samples took place in the United States, Italy and Spain.

Per the germline V gene, CDR1 is SGHRS and CDR2 is YFSETQ. The CDR3 spans 15 residues. V lost 0 bases and J 3 bases, leaving 13 bases between the germline ends. Authors' analysis steps: Amplification with reference gene primers provided the estimates of nucleated cell counts. The method was immunoSEQ multiplex PCR; TCRdb's version includes in-frame clones alone and lacks a portion of them. V, J and clone size are taken as reported in that table, and D and trimming were inferred from the DNA itself. The data show 110,000 to 150,000 clones, about 79% seen once. The sequence came from a woman older than 75 with acute or convalescent COVID-19. Sequencing was performed on peripheral blood. The chain employs TRBV5-1 and TRBJ2-7, with D uncertain. For the CDR3, the DNA is TGCGCCAGCAGCTTGGGGGCTTCTGGTGGCTACGAGCAGTACTTC. It translates to CASSLGASGGYEQYF. The full variable domain, in which reference TRBV5-1 and TRBJ2-7 provide the parts outside the CDR3, is KAGVTQTPRYLIKTRGQQVTLSCSPISGHRSVSWYQQTPGQGLQFLFEYFSETQRNKGNFPGRFSGRQFSNSRSEMNVSTLELGDSALYLCASSLGASGGYEQYFGPGTRLTVT.